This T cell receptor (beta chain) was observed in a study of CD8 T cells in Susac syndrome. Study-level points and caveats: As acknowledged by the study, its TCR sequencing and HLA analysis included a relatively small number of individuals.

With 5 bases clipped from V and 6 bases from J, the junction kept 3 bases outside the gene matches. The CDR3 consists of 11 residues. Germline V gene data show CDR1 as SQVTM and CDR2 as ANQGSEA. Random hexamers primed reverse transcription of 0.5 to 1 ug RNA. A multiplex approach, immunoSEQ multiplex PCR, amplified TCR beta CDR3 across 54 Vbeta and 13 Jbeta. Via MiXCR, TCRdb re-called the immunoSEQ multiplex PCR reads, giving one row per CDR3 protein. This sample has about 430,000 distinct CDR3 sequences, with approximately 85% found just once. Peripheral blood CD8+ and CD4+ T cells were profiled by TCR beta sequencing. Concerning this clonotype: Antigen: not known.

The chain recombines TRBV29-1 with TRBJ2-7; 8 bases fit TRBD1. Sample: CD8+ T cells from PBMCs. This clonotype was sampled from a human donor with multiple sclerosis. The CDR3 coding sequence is TGCAGCGTTCCTACAGGGGGCGAGCAGTACTTC. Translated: CSVPTGGEQYF.